Listed below are T cell receptor beta chains from one sample, sequenced in a study of CD8 T cells in ankylosing spondylitis. In TCRdb, the 5' RACE reads were re-called with MiXCR into one record per CDR3 protein. The data contain approximately 39,000 distinct CDR3 sequences, 10% to 15% of them singletons. Sequencing used synovial fluid, either unsorted or a sorted T cell fraction (not recorded which). The receptors originated from a male donor with ankylosing spondylitis. Both conserved end residues are part of each CDR3. D genes are given only for firm matches. Part of the rows lack a size; the others show once, few, many or a class for expanded clones.

j_gene	abundance	v_gene	d_gene	CDR3aa	CDR3nt
TRBJ2-1	-	TRBV12-3/TRBV12-4	-	CASTPTWDLYNEQFF	TGTGCCAGCACCCCTACGTGGGACCTATACAATGAGCAGTTCTTC
TRBJ2-2	few	TRBV6-2/TRBV6-3	-	CASSGQPRSPGELFF	TGTGCCAGCAGTGGACAGCCAAGGAGTCCCGGGGAGCTGTTTTTT
TRBJ2-1	many	TRBV9	-	CASSAGRGGRYNEQFF	TGTGCCAGCAGCGCCGGTAGGGGGGGTAGGTACAATGAGCAGTTCTTC
TRBJ1-5	few	TRBV20-1	-	CSATPIPGHLWHQPQHF	TGCAGTGCGACGCCTATACCGGGCCACCTTTGGCATCAGCCCCAGCATTTT
TRBJ1-2	many	TRBV4-3	-	CASSQEVTTRRGYTF	TGCGCCAGCAGCCAAGAAGTGACAACGAGACGTGGCTACACCTTC
TRBJ2-5	many	TRBV9	TRBD2	CASSVAGLAEETQYF	TGTGCCAGCAGCGTAGCGGGACTAGCGGAAGAGACCCAGTACTTC
TRBJ2-3	many	TRBV11-2	TRBD2	CASSSFTGGDTDTQYF	TGTGCCAGCAGCTCCTTTACCGGGGGGGACACAGATACGCAGTATTTT
TRBJ2-2	many	TRBV20-1	TRBD2	CSAREGGSGRALNTGELFF	TGCAGTGCTAGAGAAGGCGGTAGCGGGAGGGCCTTGAACACCGGGGAGCTGTTTTTT
TRBJ1-2	many	TRBV12-5	-	CASGFRGSDGYTF	TGTGCTAGTGGTTTTCGGGGGTCAGATGGCTACACCTTC
TRBJ1-1	few	TRBV7-9	-	CAGGGQTEAFF	TGTGCCGGGGGGGGTCAGACTGAAGCTTTCTTT
TRBJ2-1	-	TRBV7-3	TRBD2	CASSLLLLAGEQFF	TGTGCCAGCAGCTTATTACTGCTAGCGGGGGAGCAGTTCTTC
TRBJ1-6	once	TRBV27	-	CATRGGSRGYNSPLHF	TGTGCCACCCGGGGGGGTAGCAGGGGCTATAATTCACCCCTCCACTTT
TRBJ2-7	many	TRBV29-1	-	CSVRDGEQYF	TGCAGCGTGAGGGACGGCGAGCAGTACTTC
TRBJ2-1	many	TRBV25-1	-	CASSELGGYEQFF	TGTGCCAGCAGTGAATTGGGGGGATATGAGCAGTTCTTC
TRBJ2-3	many	TRBV11-1	TRBD1	CASSLLRGQGAMADTQYF	TGTGCCAGCAGCTTGTTAAGGGGACAGGGGGCTATGGCAGATACGCAGTATTTT
TRBJ2-2	-	TRBV15	-	CATKSEQTTGELFF	TGTGCCACCAAGTCAGAGCAGACCACCGGGGAGCTGTTTTTT
TRBJ2-1	few	TRBV6-4	TRBD2	CASSDAGGPDEQFF	TGTGCCAGCAGTGACGCGGGAGGGCCTGATGAGCAGTTCTTC
TRBJ2-1	-	TRBV20-1	-	CSAPVGAAEQFF	TGCAGTGCCCCCGTCGGGGCAGCCGAGCAGTTCTTC
TRBJ2-2	few	TRBV5-1	TRBD1	CASSGSGQGISGELFF	TGCGCCAGCAGCGGCTCGGGACAGGGTATTTCGGGGGAGCTGTTTTTT
TRBJ2-7	-	TRBV7-8	-	CASSLALGGQYF	TGTGCCAGCAGCTTAGCGCTAGGTGGGCAGTACTTC
TRBJ2-1	-	TRBV4-1	-	CASSRMGGNSYNEQFF	TGCGCCAGCAGCCGGATGGGGGGAAACTCCTACAATGAGCAGTTCTTC
TRBJ1-5	many	TRBV12-3/TRBV12-4	-	CASSLALRGAYQPQHF	TGTGCCAGCAGTTTAGCGCTAAGAGGGGCATATCAGCCCCAGCATTTT
TRBJ2-7	many	TRBV9	TRBD1	CASSRGPTYEQYF	TGTGCCAGCAGCAGGGGGCCTACCTACGAGCAGTACTTC
TRBJ1-1	many	TRBV6-2/TRBV6-3	-	CASNGPAMNTEAFF	TGTGCCAGCAATGGTCCGGCTATGAACACTGAAGCTTTCTTT
TRBJ1-6	-	TRBV11-2	-	CASSSFPEELGNSPLHF	TGTGCCAGCAGCTCGTTCCCGGAGGAGCTTGGTAATTCACCCCTCCACTTT
TRBJ2-3	-	TRBV7-9	TRBD1	CASSSTGGFNTDTQYF	TGTGCCAGCAGCTCTACAGGGGGATTTAACACAGATACGCAGTATTTT
TRBJ1-2	-	TRBV6-1	TRBD1	CASSPKQGAVIIGYTF	TGTGCCAGCAGCCCTAAACAGGGGGCGGTCATCATTGGCTACACCTTC
TRBJ2-7	few	TRBV10-3	-	CAISESSRGLDEQYF	TGTGCCATCAGTGAGTCGTCCAGGGGATTAGACGAGCAGTACTTC
TRBJ2-1	few	TRBV12-5	-	CASGLSLGSVNEQFF	TGTGCTAGTGGTTTAAGTCTCGGGAGTGTCAATGAGCAGTTCTTC
TRBJ1-4	few	TRBV5-4	-	CASSSKGHPEKLFF	TGTGCCAGCAGCTCGAAGGGTCATCCGGAAAAACTGTTTTTT
TRBJ2-7	-	TRBV6-1	-	CASSEDRISSYEQYF	TGTGCCAGCAGTGAAGACAGGATAAGCTCCTACGAGCAGTACTTC
TRBJ2-7	-	TRBV20-1	-	CSAHEEEGDWHEQYF	TGCAGTGCCCACGAGGAGGAAGGGGACTGGCACGAGCAGTACTTC
TRBJ2-3	many	TRBV4-3	-	CASSQVAGPTDTQYF	TGCGCCAGCAGCCAAGTAGCAGGACCCACAGATACGCAGTATTTT
TRBJ2-7	-	TRBV2	-	CASLRWGPVYEQYF	TGTGCCAGCTTACGGTGGGGGCCGGTCTACGAGCAGTACTTC
TRBJ2-2	many	TRBV6-2/TRBV6-3	-	CASSSDTPGELFF	TGTGCCAGCAGTTCAGACACCCCCGGGGAGCTGTTTTTT
TRBJ2-4	few	TRBV7-8	-	CASSGWATLAKNIQYF	TGTGCCAGCAGCGGGTGGGCAACCCTAGCCAAAAACATTCAGTACTTC